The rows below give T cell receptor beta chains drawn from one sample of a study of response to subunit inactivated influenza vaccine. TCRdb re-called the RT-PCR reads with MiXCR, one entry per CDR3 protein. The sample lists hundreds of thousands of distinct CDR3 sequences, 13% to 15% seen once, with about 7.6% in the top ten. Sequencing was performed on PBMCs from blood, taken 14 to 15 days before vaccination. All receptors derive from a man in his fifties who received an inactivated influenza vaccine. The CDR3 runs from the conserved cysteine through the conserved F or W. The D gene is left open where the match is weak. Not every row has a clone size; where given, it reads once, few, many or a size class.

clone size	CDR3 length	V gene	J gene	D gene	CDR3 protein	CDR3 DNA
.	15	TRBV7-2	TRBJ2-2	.	CASRPARGNTGELFF	TGTGCCAGCAGGCCGGCTCGTGGGAACACCGGGGAGCTGTTTTTT
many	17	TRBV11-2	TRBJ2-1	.	CASSLDARASSYNEQFF	TGTGCCAGCAGCTTAGATGCCAGGGCCAGCTCCTACAATGAGCAGTTCTTC
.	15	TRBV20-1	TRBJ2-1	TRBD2	CSAHALAGNFNEQFF	TGCAGTGCTCACGCGCTAGCGGGCAATTTTAACGAGCAGTTCTTC
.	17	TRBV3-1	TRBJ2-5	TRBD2	CASSHVGTSGGLETQYF	TGTGCCAGCAGCCACGTCGGGACTAGCGGGGGCCTAGAGACCCAGTACTTC
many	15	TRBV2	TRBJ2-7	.	CASSGRQSALGEQYF	TGTGCCAGCAGTGGGAGACAGAGCGCCTTGGGGGAGCAGTACTTC
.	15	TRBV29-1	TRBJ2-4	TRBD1	CSVEELQGIRNIQYF	TGCAGCGTTGAAGAGCTACAGGGGATTAGGAACATTCAGTACTTC
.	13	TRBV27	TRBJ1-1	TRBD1	CASRATGGAEAFF	TGTGCCAGCAGAGCGACAGGGGGAGCTGAAGCTTTCTTT
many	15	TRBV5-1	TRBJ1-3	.	CASSPTVSSGNTIYF	TGCGCCAGCAGCCCGACAGTGAGCTCTGGAAACACCATATATTTT
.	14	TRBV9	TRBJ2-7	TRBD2	CASSAGTSVMEQYF	TGTGCCAGCAGCGCCGGGACTAGCGTGATGGAGCAGTACTTC
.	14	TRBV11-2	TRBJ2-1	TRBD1	CASSLWTGRDEQFF	TGTGCCAGCAGCCTTTGGACAGGGCGGGATGAGCAGTTCTTC
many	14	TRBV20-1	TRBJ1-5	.	CSARVGAPGQPQHF	TGCAGTGCTAGAGTGGGGGCGCCTGGTCAGCCCCAGCATTTT